The rows below give T cell receptor beta chains drawn from one sample of a study of neurological immune-mediated disorders. MiXCR was run by TCRdb on the 5' RACE reads, yielding one entry per CDR3 protein. Of tens of thousands of distinct CDR3 sequences in the sample, about 6.3% were seen once. Sequenced sample: PBMCs. Receptors originate from a woman in her thirties or forties in good health. The conserved cysteine and the conserved F or W are not part of the CDR3 here. Each record gives: J gene, clone size, V gene, CDR3 protein. For some rows the clone size is stated as once, few or many, or as a class when expanded; others skip it.

TRBJ2-1,many,TRBV3-1,ASSQAPGQGGPKQF
TRBJ2-7,many,TRBV5-1,ASSLAGRDSYEQY
TRBJ2-3,many,TRBV7-9,ASSYSDTQY
TRBJ2-7,many,TRBV20-1,SAPTSGRSYEQY
TRBJ1-2,many,TRBV7-2,ASSLVNVGAGGYT
TRBJ2-5,many,TRBV7-9,ASSLAGQGIETQY
TRBJ2-1,many,TRBV5-1,ASSAGQLYNEQF
TRBJ2-5,medium-sized,TRBV20-1,SAKRPGQGLQETQY
TRBJ2-6,many,TRBV6-5,ASSRAGAGANVLT
TRBJ2-7,many,TRBV6-5,ASNRAFPLSGSYEQY
TRBJ2-2,many,TRBV10-3,AISEEDVRELF
TRBJ2-1,many,TRBV14,ASSADRGNEQF
TRBJ2-5,many,TRBV5-1,ASSSGTGGREETQY
TRBJ2-7,many,TRBV28,ASSLIGVEYEQY
TRBJ2-1,-,TRBV6-1,ASSPLALFDNEQF
TRBJ1-4,many,TRBV20-1,SALTTTNEKLF
TRBJ1-1,-,TRBV20-1,SARDNGMANTEAF
TRBJ2-7,many,TRBV20-1,SARDRASGYEQY
TRBJ2-3,many,TRBV19,ASSFLAGEDTQY
TRBJ1-1,many,TRBV5-4,ASSLPQGNTEAF
TRBJ2-1,many,TRBV5-1,ASSRDGNEQF
TRBJ2-4,many,TRBV20-1,SARDQAVSLAKNIQY
TRBJ1-6,many,TRBV20-1,SAPPSSSYNSPLH
TRBJ2-2,many,TRBV6-2/TRBV6-3,ASSFDRGRAGELF
TRBJ1-1,many,TRBV10-3,AISERVMNTEAF
TRBJ2-2,-,TRBV20-1,SARRLAGANTGELF
TRBJ1-2,many,TRBV27,ASSLSTGGYGYT
TRBJ2-2,many,TRBV3-1,ASRTSGTHTGELF
TRBJ1-2,many,TRBV30,AWNPPGRGYGYT
TRBJ1-5,-,TRBV7-3,ASSLFLGGGAREPQH
TRBJ1-1,many,TRBV5-1,ASSLYSGTEAF
TRBJ1-6,medium-sized,TRBV3-1,ASSQGTSYNSPLH
TRBJ2-1,many,TRBV20-1,SARDPVHIYNEQF
TRBJ2-2,-,TRBV11-3,ATRWGTANTGELF
TRBJ2-7,many,TRBV20-1,SALPGTSNSEQY
TRBJ2-5,many,TRBV5-6,ASSVNVGRPETQY
TRBJ2-7,many,TRBV7-2,ASSRISGSNYEQY
TRBJ2-3,many,TRBV28,ASGRTSHDQATQY
TRBJ2-3,many,TRBV5-1,ASSPGLAGGLTDTQY
TRBJ2-7,many,TRBV5-1,ASSPAGTTLYEQY
TRBJ2-7,medium-sized,TRBV4-2,ASSQEAASAYEQY
TRBJ2-1,few,TRBV5-1,ASSTQVDEQF
TRBJ2-1,medium-sized,TRBV6-5,ASSYSLAGGPSYNEQF
TRBJ1-1,many,TRBV5-1,ASSSGGGLNTEAF
TRBJ1-1,many,TRBV5-4,ASSLGQGARGTTEAF
TRBJ2-7,many,TRBV30,AWELAVNYEQY
TRBJ2-1,many,TRBV20-1,SADRLEPSSYNEQF
TRBJ2-7,many,TRBV5-1,ASSLRQGGYEQY
TRBJ1-1,many,TRBV6-5,ASGRTVNTEAF
TRBJ2-2,many,TRBV6-1,ASRGWTGNTGELF
TRBJ2-7,-,TRBV2,NSSKAGGPTYEQY
TRBJ2-5,many,TRBV7-2,ASSLGWLAGQSAQY
TRBJ2-3,many,TRBV20-1,SASAPERADTQY
TRBJ2-3,many,TRBV20-1,SARDQERYTDTQY
TRBJ2-1,many,TRBV7-8,ASSLPGGPGTGEF
TRBJ2-1,many,TRBV20-1,SALRRGQGGVNEQF
TRBJ2-7,many,TRBV19,ASRASNYEQY
TRBJ2-2,many,TRBV5-1,ASSFGDTTGELF